These 4 T cell receptor beta chains came from one sample sequenced in a study of blood T cell repertoires in COVID-19. Sequenced by immunoSEQ multiplex PCR; TCRdb stores in-frame clones only, minus some. The table includes roughly 270,000 clones, approximately 78% detected once. The sequencing input was PBMCs or T cells enriched from blood (not recorded which). These receptor sequences come from a man aged 35-49 years who had been exposed to COVID-19.

V is TRBV7-3 and J is TRBJ2-1, with TRBD2 matching 11 bases. The CDR3 has 19 residues. CDR1 SGHTA and CDR2 FQGTGA come from the germline V gene. Trimming took 2 bases from V and 2 from J; bases not matched to a gene: 11. This CDR3 is CASSLYLAGGFSAYNEQFF. In DNA, the CDR3 is TGTGCCAGCAGCTTATACCTAGCGGGAGGTTTTAGCGCCTACAATGAGCAGTTCTTC.

Comment on this clone: The same CDR3 arises from other DNA sequences in this sample as well. The CDR3 DNA reads as TGCAGCGGCCGGACAGGGACAAACATTCAGTACTTC. Translated: CSGRTGTNIQYF. The chain couples TRBV29-1 to TRBJ2-4; TRBD1 matches 8 bases. Germline CDR1 reads SQVTM; CDR2 reads ANQGSEA. V shed 7 bases, J shed 6 bases, and the junction held 5 bases outside the gene matches. CDR3 length: 12 amino acids.

This chain links TRBV30 with TRBJ1-1; 8 bases line up with TRBD1. In germline, CDR1 is GTSNPN, CDR2 SVGIG (reference sequence). Trimming took 5 bases from V and 11 from J; bases not matched to a gene: 4. The CDR3 has 10 residues. The CDR3 DNA reads TGTGCCTGGGGACAGGGTCGGGCTTTCTTT. The encoded protein is CAWGQGRAFF.

This clone has more than one count but fewer than ten. The V and J genes are TRBV5-6 and TRBJ1-2; 7 bases are shared with TRBD1. Germline CDR1 is SGHDT and CDR2 is YYEEEE. Trimming removed 0 bases from V and 3 bases from J; junction bases left unmatched: 8. The CDR3 contains 16 residues. CDR3 protein: CASSLGLNRGYYGYTF. The CDR3 DNA reads TGTGCCAGCAGCTTGGGCCTTAACAGGGGTTACTATGGCTACACCTTC.